This TCR beta chain was found in a study of shared clonotypes between healthy human individuals (dated by TCRdb to the early 2020s). Some background on the complete study: The cohort comprised a couple of women and a few men aged 18 to 49 years. For each donor, CD4 naive and CD4 memory were each run on three plates, CD8 naive on two plates, and CD8 memory on one plate. To estimate repertoire size and how much clonotypes are shared between individuals, the study performed deep sequencing of blood TCR repertoires from roughly five healthy adults. To increase sequencing depth and limit assay-specific biases, TCR repertoire library preparation and sequencing were carried out by different laboratories using diverse techniques. Leukapheresis yielded between about 0.85 and 9 billion PBMCs per donor.

TCR CDR3 regions were amplified from genomic DNA by multiplex PCR using the deep immunoSEQ assay. Genomic DNA extracted from each cell subset was distributed evenly over all wells of several immunoSEQ 96-well plates, and each plate served as one replicate. Each replicate PCR for sorted subsets received around 200 ng genomic DNA, equal to tens of thousands of T cell genomes. Purified libraries were quantified with a Qubit 3.0 fluorometer, sized on a Bioanalyzer 2100, and re-quantified with the KAPA Library Quantification kit. Each immunoSEQ 96-well plate was sequenced on its own single-read 150-cycle Illumina NextSeq 550 flow cell. The authors' pipeline ran thus. Because only junctional sequences without quality scores were contained in the immunoSEQ output, filtering matching that applied to full-length reads could not be performed. To assign V/J genes and CDR3, sequences were annotated using PyIR, a Python wrapper for IgBLAST v1.9, with IMGT germline references. Reads with weak V/J assignments (E-value above 1e-6), missing CDR3, stop codons, out-of-frame junctions, or ambiguous translated residues were removed. V3J clonotypes were defined by identical inferred V gene, J gene, and CDR3 amino acid sequence. The percentage overlap between two repertoires was calculated by dividing the number of shared unique clonotypes by the size of the smaller repertoire. RTK rarefaction, the Chao1 estimator, and Recon v2.1 estimates of unobserved clonotypes were used to assess repertoire richness. OLGA was used to compute generation probabilities for all TCRbeta clonotypes that the gDNA method yielded from a few donors. In TCRdb, the immuneACCESS table is reduced to in-frame sequences with V and J assigned. These tables do not hold every clone; where another copy was compared, an unresolved V gene accounts for under half, and the others remain unexplained. The D gene and trimming were derived from the DNA, and the V and J assignments and clone size from that table. The sample has around 2.3 million clones on record, about 94% of them singletons. Clones ranked in the top ten supply roughly 0.13% of the sample.

Reading from cysteine to phenylalanine, the CDR3 counts 12 amino acids. CDR3 DNA only is kept here, 36 bases in frame from base 1. V sheds 2 bases and J sheds 11 bases, leaving 12 bases between their ends. CDR1 and CDR2 (WSHSY, SAAADI) derive from the germline V gene. Overall study outcomes, separate from this receptor: Pairwise subsampling indicated that sequencing depth was expected to affect the degree of clonotype sharing among donors. Compared with non-shared clonotypes, clonotypes shared by all four sorted-subset donors had higher generation probabilities. Naive subsets generally had larger estimated clonotype richness than memory subsets. Sampling was restricted to blood, and TCR repertoires in tissues likely differ from the TCR repertoires found in blood. Rarefaction of sorted-subset datasets indicated incomplete sequencing despite the large sequencing depth. Because the study included only a small number of donors, the genetic and exposure-history diversity represented was limited. Across a few donors, around 5.4% of naive CD4, roughly 3.8% of naive CD8, 2% to 2.5% of memory CD4, and about 0.44% of memory CD8 clonotypes were shared.

Concerning this clone: Which antigen it targets is not known. Base qualities were left out, and no much larger clone turns up one base away.

The donors were healthy, HIV-negative adults who had no recently reported acute infections or vaccinations. Only Caucasian adults living in Nashville, Tennessee, USA were represented among the donors. CD4+ T cells were enriched by magnetic negative selection; naive cells were then positively selected on CD45RA, and the negative fraction formed the memory subset. Blood was obtained by leukapheresis, after which PBMCs were separated by Ficoll-Histopaque density gradient centrifugation and cryopreserved in liquid nitrogen vapor phase. Analytical flow cytometry was used to check the purity and quantity of every magnetically sorted T cell population. From each sorted fraction, genomic DNA was isolated and quantified by UV absorbance on a Nanodrop 2000c.

The sample consisted of naive CD4+ T cells sorted from blood. The sample's cell subset or site, from its label and the paper: CD45RA+ positively selected. This chain is built from TRBV10-2 and TRBJ1-1, with TRBD1 perhaps the D gene, on 6 matching bases. The source is a man younger than 30 in good health. The DNA reads as follows: TGCGCCAGCAGTGAGGGTCAGGGGTGGGCTTTCTTT. Its protein is CASSEGQGWAFF.